Presented here are 20 T cell receptor beta chains from one specimen sequenced in a study of blood T cells in healthy people across ages. Through a sample-barcoded 5' primer and a J-beta primer mix, a second PCR was run for roughly 7 to 11 cycles. TCRdb called the 5' RACE reads again in MiXCR, with one record for every CDR3 protein. The sample carries more than 550,000 distinct CDR3 sequences, 22% recorded once. The specimen sequenced was blood. All receptors derive from a man in his sixties or seventies in good health.

The chain couples TRBV12-3 or TRBV12-4 to TRBJ2-5; D tentatively fits TRBD1 or TRBD2 (5 bases each). The J call may be faulty, since TRBJ2-7 better matches the DNA end. The CDR3 extends over 15 amino acids. The CDR3 DNA reads as TGTGCCAGCAGTCCTCGGGACCAGCTGGGCTACGAGCAGTACTTC. Translation gives CASSPRDQLGYEQYF.

This chain connects TRBV10-3 to TRBJ1-1; no reliable D call. The CDR3 loop spans 13 amino acids. The V and J ends lost 2 bases and 6 bases respectively, with 10 bases between them. Germline V lookup: CDR1 ENHRY, CDR2 SYGVKD. The chain's CDR3 is CAISEREGSEAFF. CDR3 bases: TGTGCCATCAGTGAGAGAGAGGGATCTGAAGCTTTCTTT.

In this sample, this clonotype turned up a few times. This chain connects TRBV6-5 to TRBJ2-6; 8 positions match TRBD1. The CDR3 spans 15 residues. V dropped 2 bases and J dropped 9; count of bases not matched to a gene: 6. The germline V gene has CDR1 MNHEY and CDR2 SVGAGI. The CDR3: CASSYGQGANNVLTF. The CDR3 nucleotides are TGTGCCAGCAGTTACGGGCAGGGGGCTAACAACGTCCTGACTTTC.

This clonotype has a count of ten or more. The chain uses TRBV12-3 or TRBV12-4 and TRBJ1-1, with 9 bases matching TRBD1. With 6 bases clipped from V and 1 base from J, the junction kept 9 bases outside the gene matches. The CDR3 has 16 residues. The CDR3, as DNA: TGTGCCAGCAGACCTAGTACAGGGGGCGAGAACACTGAAGCTTTCTTT. Amino acids: CASRPSTGGENTEAFF.

The genes are TRBV12-3 or TRBV12-4 and TRBJ1-5; D possibly corresponds to TRBD1 (5 bases). Trimming took off 6 bases at V and 0 bases at J, with 12 bases between the two ends. CDR3 length: 15 residues. The CDR3, as DNA: TGTGCCAGCAGACCCCGGGGGAGTAGCAATCAGCCCCAGCATTTT. Encoded protein: CASRPRGSSNQPQHF.

There are many counts of this clonotype. This chain links TRBV29-1 with TRBJ2-5; 9 positions match TRBD1. The length of the CDR3 is 11 residues. Germline V gene sequence: CDR1 SQVTM, CDR2 ANQGSEA. With 5 bases clipped from V and 11 bases from J, the junction kept 6 bases outside the gene matches. Here the CDR3 DNA reads TGCAGCGTTCTACTCGACAGGGGGCAGTACTTC. It yields the protein CSVLLDRGQYF.

There are many counts of this clonotype. This sequence joins TRBV29-1 and TRBJ1-4; no firm D call. V gave up 3 bases and J gave up 11 bases, with 7 bases separating them. Germline-derived CDR1 and CDR2 are SQVTM and ANQGSEA. The CDR3 spans 10 residues. The CDR3 loop reads CSVEEGKLFF. The CDR3 DNA follows: TGCAGCGTTGAGGAGGGCAAACTGTTTTTT.

This chain connects TRBV4-2 to TRBJ1-6; TRBD1 agrees at 9 bases. V shed 0 bases, J shed 15 bases, and the junction held 6 bases outside the gene matches. CDR3 size: 14 residues. Germline V lookup: CDR1 LGHNA, CDR2 YNFKEQ. This CDR3 reads CASSQDWGQGILHF. CDR3 sequence (DNA): TGTGCCAGCAGCCAAGATTGGGGACAGGGTATCCTCCACTTT.

This clonotype has only a few counts. CDR3: CASSFQGDGYTF. DNA for the CDR3: TGTGCCAGCAGTTTCCAGGGTGATGGCTACACCTTC. The V and J genes are TRBV28 and TRBJ1-2; a weak D match, TRBD1 (5 bases). Germline-derived CDR1 and CDR2 are MDHEN and SYDVKM. Trimming stripped 3 bases from V and 6 bases from J, with 8 bases between. CDR3 length equals 12 residues.

This clonotype came up a few times. The V and J genes are TRBV6-2 or TRBV6-3 and TRBJ2-5; 14 bases map to TRBD2. Germline assignment: CDR1 MNHEY and CDR2 SVGEGT. This CDR3 is 19 amino acids long. The junction had 13 bases not matched to a gene; V was cut back by 2 bases and J by 5 bases. CDR3 DNA sequence: TGTGCCAGCAGTTACCTGCCGGGACTAGCGGGAGACGGGGCGGAGACCCAGTACTTC. It codes for CASSYLPGLAGDGAETQYF.

CDR3 nucleotides: TGTGCCAGTACTCCGGGGGGCCTCTCTAAGAACACTGAAGCTTTCTTT. This encodes CASTPGGLSKNTEAFF. This chain joins TRBV19 and TRBJ1-1; D perhaps matches TRBD1 (6 bases). The length of the CDR3 is 16 residues. V lost 7 bases to trimming and J lost 1 base, with 19 bases between them. Germline assignment: CDR1 LNHDA and CDR2 SQIVND (reference sequence). The whole variable domain, remainder taken from reference TRBV19 and TRBJ1-1, is DGGITQSPKYLFRKEGQNVTLSCEQNLNHDAMYWYRQDPGQGLRLIYYSQIVNDFQKGDIAEGYSVSREKKESFPLTVTSAQKNPTAFYLCASTPGGLSKNTEAFFGQGTRLTVV.

This clonotype was observed at least ten times. The V gene is TRBV5-6, the J gene TRBJ1-2; 9 bases match TRBD1. V lost 5 bases to trimming and J lost 8 bases; unmatched junction nucleotides: 13. This CDR3 region has 15 residues. CDR1 and CDR2 (germline): SGHDT, YYEEEE. The CDR3 reads CASRHPQGATEGYTF. CDR3 sequence (DNA): TGTGCCAGCAGACATCCACAGGGGGCGACGGAAGGCTACACCTTC. The variable domain in full, with the rest retrieved from reference TRBV5-6 and TRBJ1-2, is DAGVTQSPTHLIKTRGQQVTLRCSPKSGHDTVSWYQQALGQGPQFIFQYYEEEERQRGNFPDRFSGHQFPNYSSELNVNALLLGDSALYLCASRHPQGATEGYTFGSGTRLTVV.

This clonotype was detected only a few times. The genes are TRBV20-1 and TRBJ2-7; perhaps TRBD2 as D (6 bases). The CDR3 loop spans 15 amino acids. The germline V and J ends were trimmed by 6 bases and 2 bases, with 20 bases remaining between them. Germline-derived CDR1 and CDR2 are DFQATT and SNEGSKA (reference sequence). The CDR3 DNA reads as TGCAGTGCCACCACCAACGGGGGACCTACCTACGAGCAGTACTTC. Its translation: CSATTNGGPTYEQYF.

The chain recombines TRBV6-5 with TRBJ2-5; D is tentatively TRBD1 or TRBD2 (5 bases each). Near its end, the DNA agrees better with TRBJ2-7, so the J call may be wrong. Germline V gene data show CDR1 as MNHEY and CDR2 as SVGAGI. The CDR3 has 14 amino acids. CDR3 loop: CASGRQGATYEQYF. In DNA, the CDR3 is TGTGCCAGCGGACGGCAGGGAGCTACCTACGAGCAGTACTTC.

This clonotype turned up a few times. This chain links TRBV6-1 with TRBJ1-2; D is uncertain. The CDR3 sequence is 12 residues long. V gave up 6 bases and J gave up 9 bases, with 14 bases separating them. Germline CDR1 reads MNHNS; CDR2 reads SASEGT. The CDR3: CASRENGERYTF. DNA of the CDR3: TGTGCCAGCAGAGAAAACGGGGAGCGCTACACCTTC.

The chain joins TRBV4-1 to TRBJ2-3; TRBD2 matches 11 bases. This CDR3 is built from 18 residues. With 0 bases clipped from V and 6 bases from J, the junction kept 11 bases outside the gene matches. CDR1 and CDR2 from the germline V gene are MGHRA and YSYEKL. The CDR3 sequence is CASSQDRRPSGRLDTQYF. CDR3 in DNA: TGCGCCAGCAGCCAAGATCGGAGGCCTAGCGGGAGGTTGGATACGCAGTATTTT.

The chain joins TRBV12-3 or TRBV12-4 to TRBJ2-3, with TRBD2 matching over 8 bases. V lost 4 bases and J lost 15; bases outside the gene matches: 9. The CDR3 sequence is 12 residues long. The CDR3 reads CASSSSAGAGYF. The CDR3 bases are TGTGCCAGCAGTTCCTCAGCGGGAGCAGGCTATTTT.

V usage is TRBV3-1 and J usage is TRBJ1-6; maybe TRBD1 (5 bases). Germline V gives CDR1 LGHDT, CDR2 YNNKEL (reference sequence). The CDR3 extends over 14 amino acids. V was clipped by 2 bases and J by 8 bases, with 10 bases between them. The CDR3 DNA is TGTGCCAGCAGCCAAAGAGGGGATTATTCACCCCTCCACTTT. This translates into CASSQRGDYSPLHF.

This chain joins TRBV5-8 and TRBJ2-3; no reliable D call. The germline V and J ends were trimmed by 0 bases and 4 bases, with 6 bases remaining between them. The CDR3 covers 13 residues. Germline CDR1 reads SGHTS; CDR2 reads YDEGEE. CDR3 protein: CASSLEWADTQYF. Here the CDR3 DNA reads TGTGCCAGCAGCTTGGAGTGGGCAGATACGCAGTATTTT.

This clonotype was found many times. The CDR3 coding sequence is TGCAGTGCTACGGGGTACGAGCAGTACTTC. Translation: CSATGYEQYF. This rearrangement joins TRBV20-1 to TRBJ2-7, with D possibly TRBD2 on 5 matching bases. Trimming removed 4 bases at V and 4 bases at J, with 5 bases between. The CDR3 sequence is 10 residues long. Germline V gives CDR1 DFQATT, CDR2 SNEGSKA (reference sequence).